The 15 T cell receptor beta chains reported below all come from one sample, sequenced in a study of T cell repertoires in cytomegalovirus infection (dated by TCRdb to the late 2010s). The run used an Illumina HiSeq 1500. In-frame beta chains were kept once TCRdb had trimmed the public reads at Q25 with fastp and called clones with MiXCR. Merged by CDR3 protein, the rows form single entries marked with the most common genes and DNA. This sample has fewer than 300,000 distinct CDR3 sequences in its table, and roughly 26% of those were observed once. Around 13% of the sample is held by the ten biggest clonotypes. Sequencing used PBMCs. All receptors come from a human donor in good health (CMV status not recorded). Some clones in this sample may be carry-over from other donors' samples.

The chain carries TRBV5-1 and TRBJ2-5; 7 bases align to TRBD1. Germline trimming cut 0 bases from V and 4 bases from J; bases unmatched to any gene: 9. The CDR3 runs 16 residues. CDR1 SGHRS and CDR2 YFSETQ come from the germline V gene. The CDR3 sequence is CASSLGLTGKGETQYF. CDR3 coding DNA: TGCGCCAGCAGCTTGGGCCTGACAGGGAAGGGAGAGACCCAGTACTTC.

The chain is built from TRBV7-3 and TRBJ2-2; D perhaps matches TRBD1 (6 bases). Germline loops: CDR1 SGHTA, CDR2 FQGTGA. V dropped 1 base and J dropped 5 bases, with 14 bases sitting between them. The CDR3 extends over 16 amino acids. The CDR3 DNA follows: TGTGCCAGCAGCTTAAGGGCAGGGGCCGCGACCGGGGAGCTGTTTTTT. This gives the protein CASSLRAGAATGELFF. The entire variable domain, with the rest obtained from reference TRBV7-3 and TRBJ2-2, is as follows: GAGVSQTPSNKVTEKGKYVELRCDPISGHTALYWYRQSLGQGPEFLIYFQGTGAADDSGLPNDRFFAVRPEGSVSTLKIQRTERGDSAVYLCASSLRAGAATGELFFGEGSRLTVL.

J is TRBJ2-1 and V is TRBV29-1; the match to TRBD2 covers 7 bases. Looked up from germline, CDR1 is SQVTM and CDR2 is ANQGSEA. The CDR3 sequence is 12 residues long. In DNA form, the CDR3 reads TGCACTAGCGGCAAGACGGACAATGAGCAGTTCTTC. This encodes CTSGKTDNEQFF.

This clonotype was seen only a few times. This chain links TRBV7-2 with TRBJ2-5; 11 bases align to TRBD2. J gave up 4 bases and V 5 bases, and 3 bases lay outside the gene matches. The CDR3 has 14 residues. The germline CDR1 and CDR2 sequences are SGHTA and FQGNSA. CDR3 amino acids: CASSRLAGLETQYF. The CDR3 DNA sequence: TGTGCCAGCAGCCGACTAGCGGGATTAGAGACCCAGTACTTC.

This clonotype was detected a few times. The V gene is TRBV7-9, the J gene TRBJ2-1, with D unclear. Germline-derived CDR1 and CDR2 are SEHNR and FQNEAQ (reference sequence). CDR3 length: 16 residues. Trimming pared 5 bases from V and 0 bases from J, leaving 14 bases between. CDR3 sequence: CASSPQRPSSYNEQFF. CDR3 sequence (DNA): TGTGCCAGCAGCCCCCAGAGGCCTAGCTCCTACAATGAGCAGTTCTTC.

Only a few counts were recorded for this clonotype. This chain uses TRBV5-1 with TRBJ2-7; 8 bases fit TRBD2. Unmatched junction bases numbered 8, after V lost 3 bases and J lost 3 bases. The CDR3 runs 15 residues. CDR1 and CDR2 (germline): SGHRS, YFSETQ. CDR3 bases: TGCGCCAGCAGCTCTGAGCGGGGGCGCTACTACGAGCAGTACTTC. Translating it yields CASSSERGRYYEQYF.

This clonotype was counted only a few times. The gene calls are TRBV11-2 and TRBJ2-1, with 7 bases fitting TRBD1. J gave up 0 bases and V 5 bases, and 16 bases lay outside the gene matches. In germline, CDR1 is SGHAT, CDR2 FQNNGV. CDR3 length: 19 amino acids. Here the CDR3 DNA reads TGTGCCAGCAGCGCCCGGGGACAGAATTACCTACTCTCCTACAATGAGCAGTTCTTC. This gives the protein CASSARGQNYLLSYNEQFF.

The V gene is TRBV7-2, the J gene TRBJ2-7; D is possibly TRBD1 or TRBD2 (6 bases each). Germline V lookup: CDR1 SGHTA, CDR2 FQGNSA. The germline V and J ends were trimmed by 1 base and 5 bases, with 15 bases remaining between them. This CDR3 comprises 15 residues. CDR3 in DNA: TGTGCCAGCAGCTTAGGGGGGCAGGAGGGCGACGAGCAGTACTTC. Translating gives CASSLGGQEGDEQYF.

The chain combines TRBV5-1 with TRBJ2-7; 8 bases align to TRBD1. Germline CDR1 reads SGHRS; CDR2 reads YFSETQ. V shed 3 bases, J shed 5 bases, and the junction held 4 bases outside the gene matches. The CDR3 runs to 13 residues. CDR3 region: CASSSLTGDEQYF. As DNA, the CDR3 is TGCGCCAGCAGCTCCCTGACAGGGGACGAGCAGTACTTC.

This clonotype was counted a few times. This chain's CDR3 is CASSPSGLNEQFF. In DNA, the CDR3 is TGTGCCAGCAGCCCTAGCGGGTTGAATGAGCAGTTCTTC. This rearrangement joins TRBV7-9 to TRBJ2-1; 8 bases fit TRBD2. Germline lookup yields CDR1 SEHNR and CDR2 FQNEAQ (reference sequence). This CDR3 comprises 13 residues. Unmatched junction bases numbered 4, after V lost 5 bases and J lost 7 bases.

This clonotype has a single count. This chain joins TRBV29-1 and TRBJ2-7, with D tentatively TRBD1 (5 bases). The CDR3 runs 15 residues. The germline V gene encodes CDR1 SQVTM and CDR2 ANQGSEA. V gave up 7 bases and J gave up 2 bases, with 21 bases separating them. This CDR3 is CSAIGSGKNPYEQYF. The DNA of the CDR3 is TGCAGCGCGATAGGGTCAGGGAAGAACCCCTACGAGCAGTACTTC.

This chain uses TRBV28 with TRBJ1-2; TRBD1 matches at 7 bases. V was pared by 7 bases and J by 5 bases, with 10 bases of the junction left unmatched. The CDR3 is 14 residues long. Germline assignment: CDR1 MDHEN and CDR2 SYDVKM. Here the CDR3 reads CASTPTGRNYGYTF. The CDR3 DNA is TGTGCCAGCACGCCGACAGGGCGAAATTATGGCTACACCTTC.

The rearrangement uses TRBV29-1 and TRBJ2-5; 9 nucleotides align to TRBD2. Trimming took 6 bases from V and 5 from J; bases not matched to a gene: 4. Germline V gives CDR1 SQVTM, CDR2 ANQGSEA. The CDR3 extends over 12 amino acids. CDR3 in amino acids: CSVGLAWETQYF. CDR3 nucleotide sequence: TGCAGCGTGGGACTAGCTTGGGAGACCCAGTACTTC.

This chain uses TRBV28 with TRBJ2-7, with a weak D call TRBD2 (6 bases). Germline loops: CDR1 MDHEN, CDR2 SYDVKM. This CDR3 spans 13 amino acids. V dropped 5 bases and J dropped 4 bases, with 12 bases sitting between them. Written as DNA, the CDR3 is TGTGCCAGCAGTAACGAACGGGGGTACGAGCAGTACTTC. Protein: CASSNERGYEQYF.

This clonotype was seen more than once but under ten times. V usage is TRBV5-6 and J usage is TRBJ1-5; 10 positions agree with TRBD1. J lost 8 bases, V lost 4 bases, and 6 bases had no gene match. The CDR3 spans 14 residues. Germline values: CDR1 SGHDT, CDR2 YYEEEE. CDR3 bases: TGTGCCAGCAGCGAGTCCGGGACAGGGGAGCCCCAGCATTTT. It codes for CASSESGTGEPQHF.